This T cell receptor beta chain was profiled in a study of T cell changes during pregnancy in multiple sclerosis. Profiled with immunoSEQ multiplex PCR; TCRdb holds only in-frame clones, not every one. Of about 77,000 clones in the sample, 89% were seen once. J gave up 6 bases and V 4 bases, and 3 bases lay outside the gene matches. Germline CDR1 reads LGHNT; CDR2 reads FRNRAP. The length of the CDR3 is 14 residues. The rearrangement uses TRBV12-5 and TRBJ1-5; 10 nucleotides match TRBD1. Specimen: peripheral blood, collected before pregnancy. The clonotype was recovered from a female donor with multiple sclerosis, enrolled in a pregnancy study. The CDR3 spells CASGSGQGGQPQHF. The CDR3 DNA reads TGTGCTAGTGGTTCTGGACAGGGGGGTCAGCCCCAGCATTTT. The full variable domain, rest sourced from reference TRBV12-5 and TRBJ1-5, is DARVTQTPRHKVTEMGQEVTMRCQPILGHNTVFWYRQTMMQGLELLAYFRNRAPLDDSGMPKDRFSAEMPDATLATLKIQPSEPRDSAVYFCASGSGQGGQPQHFGDGTRLSIL.